The 20 T cell receptor beta chains in this list originate from one sample, sequenced in a study of cytomegalovirus exposure and HLA in healthy donors. The PCR contained 60 Vbeta and 13 Jbeta primers. TCRdb's copy holds only in-frame clones and misses some; the assay was immunoSEQ multiplex PCR. The sample contains 99,000 or so clones, 77% of which appear only once. The sequenced material came from PBMCs. The receptors come from a woman aged 40-49 years in good health and CMV-seropositive.

This clone was counted a few times. The chain carries TRBV4-1 and TRBJ1-2; the D is unclear. Germline V gives CDR1 MGHRA, CDR2 YSYEKL. CDR3 size: 15 residues. V was cut by 0 bases and J by 4 bases, with 12 bases left in between. This CDR3 is CASSQDLRSAYGYTF. The CDR3 region has the DNA TGCGCCAGCAGCCAAGATTTACGCAGTGCCTATGGCTACACCTTC.

This chain connects TRBV27 to TRBJ1-4; TRBD1 is a possible D gene (5 bases). Trimming shortened V by 3 bases and J by 6 bases, and 17 bases separated the two germline ends. Germline assignment: CDR1 MNHEY and CDR2 SMNVEV (reference sequence). CDR3 length: 16 residues. The CDR3 spells CASSLSRRAADEKLFF. The CDR3 coding sequence is TGTGCCAGCAGTTTGTCCCGCAGGGCAGCTGATGAAAAACTGTTTTTT.

The V and J genes are TRBV6-6 and TRBJ1-2; D perhaps matches TRBD1 (5 bases). Germline V gene lookup returns CDR1 MNHNY and CDR2 SVGAGI (reference sequence). The CDR3 covers 15 residues. Trimming took off 1 base at V and 3 bases at J, with 12 bases between the two ends. CDR3 coding DNA: TGTGCCAGCAGTTACTGGGCAGGGCCCTACTATGGCTACACCTTC. It codes for CASSYWAGPYYGYTF.

This chain links TRBV10-3 with TRBJ1-1; TRBD1 matches at 9 bases. V lost 10 bases, J lost 7 bases, and 4 bases stayed unmatched. Per the germline V gene, CDR1 is ENHRY and CDR2 is SYGVKD. This CDR3 is built from 11 residues. For the CDR3, the DNA is TGTGCCAGTGGACAGGGGAATGAAGCTTTCTTT. It yields the protein CASGQGNEAFF.

The chain recombines TRBV21-1 with TRBJ1-5; TRBD1, the table's D call, lacks a check against the DNA. TRBV21-1 is a recognized pseudogene. This CDR3 has 17 residues. CDR3 coding DNA: TGTGCCAGCAGCAAAGCGACAGCTTTTTATAGCAATCAGCCCCAGCATTTT. Its translation is CASSKATAFYSNQPQHF.

V gene TRBV5-1 combines with J gene TRBJ2-7; 12 bases match TRBD2. CDR3 size: 14 residues. The germline CDR1 and CDR2 sequences are SGHRS and YFSETQ. The V segment lost 0 bases and the J segment 6 bases; nucleotides outside the gene matches: 1. CDR3 bases: TGCGCCAGCAGCTTGGTACTAGCGGGGGGCGAGCAGTACTTC. Translation gives CASSLVLAGGEQYF.

The chain is built from TRBV18 and TRBJ1-1, with D hard to call. The CDR3 length is 13 residues. Trimming removed 2 bases from V and 7 bases from J, with 11 bases in between. Looked up from germline, CDR1 is KGHSH and CDR2 is LQKENI. The CDR3 DNA follows: TGTGCCAGCTCACCATTGTGGGGAGATGAAGCTTTCTTT. It is translated as CASSPLWGDEAFF.

This chain links TRBV11-3 with TRBJ2-5; TRBD1 matches at 8 bases. The closer fit of TRBJ2-7 to the DNA end suggests the J call may be wrong. The germline V gene encodes CDR1 SGHNT and CDR2 YENEEA. CDR3 length equals 18 residues. CDR3 sequence: CASSLGGMTGAFPYEQYF. Written as DNA, the CDR3 is TGTGCCAGCAGCTTAGGAGGTATGACAGGGGCTTTCCCCTACGAGCAGTACTTC.

This chain links TRBV14 with TRBJ2-7, with D perhaps TRBD1 (6 bases). V was cut by 4 bases and J by 2 bases, with 15 bases left in between. The CDR3 spans 15 residues. Germline V gene sequence: CDR1 SGHDN, CDR2 FVKESK. The CDR3 region is CASSRGRQATYEQYF. The CDR3 coding sequence is TGTGCCAGCAGCCGAGGACGACAGGCAACCTACGAGCAGTACTTC.

V gene TRBV27 combines with J gene TRBJ2-7, with D unresolved. The V end was cut by 6 bases, the J end by 6 bases, with 9 bases between. Germline-derived CDR1 and CDR2 are MNHEY and SMNVEV (reference sequence). This CDR3 region has 11 residues. The CDR3 region is CASRRVSEQYF. The CDR3 DNA reads as TGTGCCAGCAGAAGAGTGAGCGAGCAGTACTTC.

The chain has TRBV4-1 and TRBJ2-7, with D maybe TRBD1 (6 bases). From germline, CDR1 is MGHRA and CDR2 YSYEKL. This CDR3 contains 16 residues. V dropped 4 bases and J dropped 2 bases, with 18 bases sitting between them. The CDR3 region is CASSRSTGKTPYEQYF. The CDR3 DNA reads TGCGCCAGCAGCCGTTCTACAGGGAAGACTCCCTACGAGCAGTACTTC.

The chain carries TRBV28 and TRBJ2-7; D perhaps matches TRBD2 (6 bases). Germline CDR1 MDHEN, CDR2 SYDVKM. This CDR3 spans 14 amino acids. Trimming removed 2 bases from V and 4 bases from J, with 12 bases in between. The CDR3 nucleotides are TGTGCCAGCAGTTTACGGGGCGGGACTTACGAGCAGTACTTC. Its translation is CASSLRGGTYEQYF.

The chain employs TRBV27 and TRBJ1-2; no firm D call. Between the trimmed V and J ends, which lost 6 bases and 0 bases, there was a span of 17 bases. The CDR3 runs to 16 residues. From germline, CDR1 is MNHEY and CDR2 SMNVEV (reference sequence). The CDR3 loop reads CASSPSGMGTNYGYTF. For the CDR3, the DNA is TGTGCCAGCAGCCCCAGCGGGATGGGGACTAACTATGGCTACACCTTC.

The V call is TRBV5-1, the J call TRBJ2-3, with 7 bases identical to TRBD1. Losses at the gene ends were 1 base for V and 3 bases for J; bases not matched to a gene: 5. This CDR3 has 15 amino acids. The V gene's germline CDR1 is SGHRS and CDR2 YFSETQ. This chain's CDR3 is CASSLRDRATDTQYF. Here the CDR3 DNA reads TGCGCCAGCAGCTTGCGTGACAGGGCAACAGATACGCAGTATTTT.

The V and J genes are TRBV7-8 and TRBJ1-2; 8 positions agree with TRBD1. CDR1 and CDR2 from the germline V gene are SGHVS and FQNEAQ. The J segment lost 7 bases and the V segment lost 5 bases, leaving 12 bases of the junction unmatched. There are 15 residues in the CDR3. CDR3 DNA: TGTGCCAGCAGCCCAGGGGGCAGGGGGCGAGGTGGCTACACCTTC. Protein product: CASSPGGRGRGGYTF.

The chain joins TRBV7-9 to TRBJ1-4; 9 bases are shared with TRBD1. Germline V gene lookup returns CDR1 SEHNR and CDR2 FQNEAQ (reference sequence). J gave up 6 bases and V 5 bases, and 7 bases lay outside the gene matches. CDR3 length: 15 residues. The CDR3 DNA is TGTGCCAGCAGCCCTCGACAGGGGGTAGATGAAAAACTGTTTTTT. Translated: CASSPRQGVDEKLFF.

This chain joins TRBV10-2 and TRBJ2-7; D is uncertain. The ends were cut back, 9 bases at V and 3 bases at J, with 6 bases in the middle. This CDR3 region has 10 residues. The germline V gene has CDR1 WSHSY and CDR2 SAAADI. CDR3: CARVVYEQYF. CDR3 coding DNA: TGCGCCAGGGTAGTCTACGAGCAGTACTTC.

This clone was detected only a few times. The V gene is TRBV28, the J gene TRBJ2-3, with 14 bases that match TRBD2. The length of the CDR3 is 18 residues. CDR1 is MDHEN and CDR2 is SYDVKM in the germline V gene. V lost 6 bases and J lost 6; bases outside the gene matches: 14. CDR3 in DNA: TGTGCCAGCAGACCAGCCGGGACTAGCGGGAGCGAGTGGGATACGCAGTATTTT. Residues: CASRPAGTSGSEWDTQYF.

For this clone: The sample carries other DNA sequences with the same CDR3. The chain links TRBV6-6 to TRBJ2-2, with D possibly matching TRBD1 (6 bases). Trimming shortened V by 5 bases and J by 5 bases, and 12 bases separated the two germline ends. Germline V CDR1 and CDR2: MNHNY, SVGAGI (reference sequence). This CDR3 comprises 14 residues. This CDR3 is CASSPRGETGELFF. The CDR3 bases are TGTGCCAGCAGTCCCAGGGGTGAAACCGGGGAGCTGTTTTTT.

The genes are TRBV27 and TRBJ1-4; 7 bases are shared with TRBD1. With 1 base clipped from V and 6 bases from J, the junction kept 2 bases outside the gene matches. In germline, CDR1 is MNHEY, CDR2 SMNVEV (reference sequence). The CDR3 runs 14 residues. The CDR3 here is CASSLYRGDEKLFF. Written as DNA, the CDR3 is TGTGCCAGCAGTTTATACAGGGGAGATGAAAAACTGTTTTTT.